The entry below gives a single T cell receptor (beta chain) sequence along with its context. The data originate from a study of T cell changes during pregnancy in multiple sclerosis. The table came from immunoSEQ multiplex PCR; TCRdb's copy has only in-frame clones and leaves some out. The table lists 70,000 to 80,000 clones, 94% of them singletons. CDR1 is SEHNR, CDR2 FQNEAQ, per germline (reference sequence). The germline V and J ends were trimmed by 5 bases and 3 bases, with 14 bases remaining between them. This CDR3 contains 15 residues. The chain is built from TRBV7-9 and TRBJ1-5, with D perhaps matching TRBD1 (5 bases). This receptor was identified in a female donor with multiple sclerosis, enrolled in a pregnancy study. The specimen was peripheral blood, collected in the third trimester of pregnancy. The CDR3 region is CASSRGIGDNQPQHF. CDR3 DNA: TGTGCCAGCAGCAGGGGTATCGGAGACAATCAGCCCCAGCATTTT.